Described below is a single TCR beta chain sequence and its context. The antigen remains undetermined. The data are from a study of cytomegalovirus exposure and HLA in healthy donors. Study observations and caveats: A later analysis reportedly found that, within productive TCRs, an Asian-associated ancestry cluster had fewer N-insertions than the mean observed across the approximately 600 donors. V- and J-gene trimming in TCR beta was tied to a missense DCLRE1C variant by an analysis performed later. CMV serostatus stood as the only immune exposure information on hand.

Healthy donors of bone marrow made up the group. Germline CDR1 SNHLY, CDR2 FYNNEI. The CDR3 spans 13 residues. Trimming removed 7 bases at V and 3 bases at J, with 12 bases between. It was with 60 Vbeta and 13 Jbeta primers that the PCR ran. The data were produced by immunoSEQ multiplex PCR, yet TCRdb's version contains in-frame clones alone and is incomplete. Among 130,000 to 150,000 clones listed, more than 70% were seen once. Sequences were obtained from PBMCs. This clonotype was sampled from a woman in her thirties or forties in good health and CMV-seronegative. The chain links TRBV2 to TRBJ1-1, with D perhaps TRBD1 (6 bases). As DNA, the CDR3 is TGTGCCAGCATCAAGGACAGTGACACTGAAGCTTTCTTT. Translating it yields CASIKDSDTEAFF.